This T cell receptor (beta chain) emerged from a study of cytomegalovirus exposure and HLA in healthy donors. In germline, CDR1 is SGHVS, CDR2 FNYEAQ. The V and J ends lost 2 bases and 8 bases respectively, with 13 bases between them. The CDR3 loop spans 14 amino acids. The PCR made use of 60 Vbeta and 13 Jbeta primers. Only in-frame clones appear in the TCRdb table, and some are missing; sequencing was by immunoSEQ multiplex PCR. The table shows 19,000 or so clones, with roughly 70% occurring only once. The TCR was taken from a man younger than 35 in good health and CMV-seronegative. This chain joins TRBV7-6 and TRBJ2-1, with D tentatively TRBD2 (7 bases). Sequenced: PBMCs. CDR3 amino acids: CASSLLRGGYEQFF. The CDR3 nucleotides read TGTGCCAGCAGCTTACTGAGGGGGGGCTATGAGCAGTTCTTC. Complete variable domain (other parts from reference TRBV7-6 and TRBJ2-1): GAGVSQSPRYKVTKRGQDVALRCDPISGHVSLYWYRQALGQGPEFLTYFNYEAQQDKSGLPNDRFSAERPEGSISTLTIQRTEQRDSAMYRCASSLLRGGYEQFFGPGTRLTVL.